What follows are 17 T cell receptor beta chains derived from one specimen sequenced in a study of blood T cell repertoires in COVID-19. The repertoire was sequenced with immunoSEQ multiplex PCR; TCRdb's copy has only in-frame clones and lacks some. The sample shows some 200,000 clones, about 87% of them seen only once. What was sequenced was peripheral blood. These receptors originate from a man between 70 and 80 years old with acute or convalescent COVID-19.

The chain combines TRBV28 with TRBJ2-6; no firm D call. The CDR3 runs to 15 residues. Between the trimmed V and J ends, which lost 2 bases and 1 base, there was a span of 6 bases. CDR1 and CDR2 from the germline V gene are MDHEN and SYDVKM. CDR3 residues: CASSLGQSGANVLTF. CDR3 coding DNA: TGTGCCAGCAGTTTAGGTCAGTCTGGGGCCAACGTCCTGACTTTC.

In DNA, the CDR3 is TGTGCCAGCAGCTTGGAGGGGGCGGTAGGCAATGAGCAGTTCTTC. Translated: CASSLEGAVGNEQFF. The chain joins TRBV7-9 to TRBJ2-1, with D possibly TRBD1 on 7 matching bases. Trimming pared 3 bases from V and 6 bases from J, leaving 15 bases between. Per germline, CDR1 SEHNR and CDR2 FQNEAQ (reference sequence). This CDR3 comprises 15 residues.

The gene calls are TRBV19 and TRBJ1-2; D is ambiguous. CDR1 and CDR2 (germline): LNHDA, SQIVND (reference sequence). The CDR3 length is 11 residues. V was cut by 5 bases and J by 5 bases, with 6 bases left in between. The CDR3 here is CASSDIYGYTF. The DNA of the CDR3 is TGTGCCAGTAGTGACATTTATGGCTACACCTTC.

The chain employs TRBV10-3 and TRBJ2-2; TRBD2 aligns across 8 bases. Germline CDR1 and CDR2: ENHRY and SYGVKD. The CDR3 extends over 14 amino acids. J was trimmed by 4 bases and V by 6 bases; bases with no gene match: 4. The DNA of the CDR3 is TGTGCCATCAGGGGGGGACTAGGCACCGGGGAGCTGTTTTTT. Translating it yields CAIRGGLGTGELFF.

This rearrangement joins TRBV5-4 to TRBJ2-3; no clear D. The CDR3 runs to 13 residues. The V gene's germline CDR1 is SGHNT and CDR2 YYREEE (reference sequence). Trimming stripped 4 bases from V and 1 base from J, with 7 bases between. The CDR3 DNA follows: TGTGCCAGCAGCCTCCCGGGCACAGATACGCAGTATTTT. Amino acids: CASSLPGTDTQYF.

This clone was counted only a few times. V and J are TRBV9 and TRBJ2-1, with 12 bases fitting TRBD2. The CDR3 length is 15 residues. CDR1 and CDR2 from the germline V gene are SGDLS and YYNGEE. With V trimmed by 4 bases and J by 9 bases, 8 bases remained unmatched. The CDR3 spells CASSPRLAGGREQFF. CDR3 nucleotides: TGTGCCAGCAGCCCCCGGCTAGCGGGAGGGCGTGAGCAGTTCTTC. The full variable domain, completed using reference TRBV9 and TRBJ2-1, is DSGVTQTPKHLITATGQRVTLRCSPRSGDLSVYWYQQSLDQGLQFLIQYYNGEERAKGNILERFSAQQFPDLHSELNLSSLELGDSALYFCASSPRLAGGREQFFGPGTRLTVL.

The CDR3 protein is CASSLGQVSGNTIYF. CDR3 nucleotides: TGCGCCAGCAGCTTGGGACAGGTATCTGGAAACACCATATATTTT. This chain connects TRBV5-1 to TRBJ1-3; maybe TRBD1 (6 bases). CDR1 and CDR2 (germline): SGHRS, YFSETQ. The CDR3 loop spans 15 amino acids. V dropped 0 bases and J dropped 1 base, with 8 bases sitting between them.

The chain carries TRBV6-2 or TRBV6-3 and TRBJ1-1; the D is unclear. The CDR3 has 14 amino acids. V was clipped by 0 bases and J by 10 bases, with 15 bases between them. Germline loops: CDR1 MNHEY, CDR2 SVGEGT. DNA for the CDR3: TGTGCCAGCAGTTACTCGAGCACCCCTCCTGCAGCTTTCTTT. Translation gives CASSYSSTPPAAFF.

The chain joins TRBV5-1 to TRBJ2-4, with 9 nucleotides matching TRBD1. Germline CDR1 SGHRS, CDR2 YFSETQ. This CDR3 region has 17 residues. With 4 bases clipped from V and 6 bases from J, the junction kept 14 bases outside the gene matches. The CDR3 sequence: CASSRDQGGQGRNIQYF. For the CDR3, the DNA is TGCGCCAGCAGCAGGGACCAGGGTGGACAGGGGAGAAACATTCAGTACTTC. Full variable domain (missing parts from reference TRBV5-1 and TRBJ2-4): KAGVTQTPRYLIKTRGQQVTLSCSPISGHRSVSWYQQTPGQGLQFLFEYFSETQRNKGNFPGRFSGRQFSNSRSEMNVSTLELGDSALYLCASSRDQGGQGRNIQYFGAGTRLSVL.

This clone was observed a few times. The chain combines TRBV27 with TRBJ2-1; possible D gene TRBD2, 5 bases. CDR3 length: 15 residues. V was clipped by 5 bases and J by 0 bases, with 11 bases between them. Per germline, CDR1 MNHEY and CDR2 SMNVEV (reference sequence). CDR3 amino acids: CASSPTRDSYNEQFF. CDR3 nucleotide sequence: TGTGCCAGCAGTCCGACCCGGGACTCCTACAATGAGCAGTTCTTC.

V usage is TRBV7-2 and J usage is TRBJ2-1; D perhaps matches TRBD2 (7 bases). This CDR3 is 15 amino acids long. V shed 5 bases and J shed 6 bases, with 17 bases lying between them. The germline CDR1 and CDR2 sequences are SGHTA and FQGNSA. This chain's CDR3 is CASSPLGGAGNEQFF. CDR3 coding DNA: TGTGCCAGCAGCCCCTTGGGGGGGGCAGGCAATGAGCAGTTCTTC.

This clone appeared a single time. V is TRBV5-6 and J is TRBJ1-1, with 9 bases identical to TRBD1. Losses at the gene ends were 4 bases for V and 5 bases for J; bases not matched to a gene: 6. The CDR3 runs to 14 residues. Germline values: CDR1 SGHDT, CDR2 YYEEEE. The CDR3 sequence is CASSPRTGATEAFF. The CDR3, as DNA: TGTGCCAGCAGCCCTAGGACAGGGGCGACTGAAGCTTTCTTT.

In the case of this clone: Its ends do not fully match the called genes, so a read error is possible. V and J are TRBV7-9 and TRBJ2-2; D possibly corresponds to TRBD1 (6 bases). Germline V gene lookup returns CDR1 SEHNR and CDR2 FQNEAQ (reference sequence). The CDR3 has 17 amino acids. The CDR3 reads CASSLAMRTDSTGELFF. The DNA of the CDR3 is TGTGCCAGCAGTTTAGCGATGCGGACAGATTCCACCGGGGAGCTGTTTTTT.

The J gene is TRBJ1-6, the V gene TRBV5-1; TRBD1 matches 8 bases. V was pared by 2 bases and J by 7 bases, with 11 bases of the junction left unmatched. Germline V gene data show CDR1 as SGHRS and CDR2 as YFSETQ. This CDR3 comprises 17 residues. DNA for the CDR3: TGCGCCAGCAGCTTAGCAACCGGGACAGGCACAAATTCACCCCTCCACTTT. This encodes CASSLATGTGTNSPLHF.

V usage is TRBV21-1 and J usage is TRBJ1-5; TRBD1 is taken as the D call from the table, unchecked against the DNA. TRBV21-1 is a listed pseudogene. The CDR3 is 17 residues long. The CDR3: CASSKGGDRVGAQPQHF. The CDR3 DNA is TGTGCCAGCAGCAAAGGGGGAGACAGGGTCGGGGCTCAGCCCCAGCATTTT.

CDR3 loop: CASSDKGAGANVLTF. CDR3 DNA sequence: TGTGCCAGCAGCGACAAGGGAGCCGGGGCCAACGTCCTGACTTTC. This chain joins TRBV7-9 and TRBJ2-6; TRBD2 is a possible D gene (5 bases). The germline gives CDR1 SEHNR, CDR2 FQNEAQ (reference sequence). There are 15 residues in the CDR3. V lost 5 bases to trimming and J lost 4 bases, with 12 bases between them.

The gene calls are TRBV5-4 and TRBJ2-1, with 14 bases fitting TRBD2. The CDR3 contains 19 residues. Per germline, CDR1 SGHNT and CDR2 YYREEE (reference sequence). V lost 10 bases and J lost 1; bases outside the gene matches: 16. As DNA, the CDR3 is TGTGCCGGGGGGCCCTCCGGACTAGCGGGAGGTACTTCCTACAATGAGCAGTTCTTC. Translated: CAGGPSGLAGGTSYNEQFF.